This T cell receptor (beta chain) was documented in a study of blood T cell repertoires in COVID-19 (dated by TCRdb to 2020 to 2021). Study-level background: The collaborator samples originated in the United States, Italy and Spain and spanned the acute and convalescent phases of COVID-19. Nearly every sample came with metadata listing a de-identified subject ID, COVID-19 status, age in years and sex. Subjects who had been exposed to COVID-19, were actively infected with it, or had recovered from it provided the deeply sampled blood TCRbeta repertoires that made up the dataset. HLA class I and class II types, where available, came from metadata supplied by the sample provider rather than from assay-based typing. The samples were drawn from the first 160 participants of the ongoing ImmuneRACE study and from some 1,300 subjects provided by 6 global collaborators. A freely available public database, intended as a resource for researchers studying the immune response to SARS-CoV-2, is where the repertoires were released. The prospective study material was composed of cDNA or gDNA derived from T cells, B-cell-depleted T cells, or PBMCs.

The collaborating institutions used their own protocols to collect whole blood in K2EDTA tubes. Collaborator samples were shipped for TCRbeta analysis as frozen whole blood, isolated PBMCs, or DNA extracted from either sample type. What the authors observed across the whole study: The amount of clinical and demographic metadata varied by source and participant and was provided uncurated.

Regarding this clone: There is no known antigen for this receptor. One base away there is no much larger clone; base qualities are not given.

The germline V gene sets CDR1 to KGHDR and CDR2 to SFDVKD. After removal of 9 bases from V and 7 bases from J, the junction retains 3 bases not matched to a gene. The CDR3 goes from the cysteine to the phenylalanine over 11 residues. The CDR3 DNA has 33 bases and is translated from base 1. The immunoSEQ Assay, a bias-controlled multiplex PCR, was used to amplify TCRbeta CDR3 regions from genomic DNA. Turning to the authors' computational methods: The number of nucleated cells in each sample was estimated from the amplification of reference gene primers within the assay. To quantify the absolute abundance of each unique TCRbeta CDR3 rearrangement, sequence reads were collapsed and filtered. Productive Simpson clonality was computed per sample as the square root of Simpson's diversity index over productive rearrangements. Here the immuneACCESS table is served through TCRdb, limited to in-frame sequences with V and J called. Missing clones are a known gap in these copies; in checked studies unresolved V genes cover under half, and the rest lacks a known reason. That table furnishes V, J and clone size, whereas the DNA furnished D and trimming. This sample lists about 140,000 clones; 70% to 90% were detected once. In total, the top ten clones hold about 4.7% of the sample.

The clonotype originates from a human donor in a cohort sampled during active COVID-19. Sequencing was done on a sample of peripheral blood. This chain is built from TRBV24-1 and TRBJ2-7; the junction holds 9 bases that match TRBD1. The DNA reads TGTGCCACCGGGACAGGGCAGGAGCAGTACTTC. This codes for CATGTGQEQYF.